Presented here are 27 T cell receptor beta chains from one specimen sequenced in a study of cytomegalovirus exposure and HLA in healthy donors. Vbeta (60) and Jbeta (13) primers were used in the PCR. Assay used: immunoSEQ multiplex PCR; TCRdb lists only in-frame clones, some missing. The sample records 160,000 or so clones, approximately 78% being singletons. Sequencing used PBMCs. The receptors originated from a woman between 40 and 55 years old in good health and CMV-seronegative.

The V call is TRBV5-1, the J call TRBJ1-4; TRBD1 is a possible D gene (6 bases). The CDR3 contains 17 residues. V was trimmed by 4 bases and J by 7 bases, leaving 23 bases between them. CDR1 is SGHRS and CDR2 is YFSETQ in the germline V gene. The DNA of the CDR3 is TGCGCCAGCAGCAAGGACAGCCCAGTCAATTCGGGTGAAAAACTGTTTTTT. This translates into CASSKDSPVNSGEKLFF.

The J gene is TRBJ1-1, the V gene TRBV7-8, with 11 bases matching TRBD1. V shed 5 bases, J shed 0 bases, and the junction held 11 bases outside the gene matches. CDR3 length: 18 amino acids. The V gene's germline CDR1 is SGHVS and CDR2 FQNEAQ. The CDR3: CASSKPGQGGPMNTEAFF. The DNA of the CDR3 is TGTGCCAGCAGCAAGCCGGGACAGGGGGGCCCGATGAACACTGAAGCTTTCTTT.

Notes on this clone: Other DNA sequences from this sample encode an identical CDR3 as well. The chain joins TRBV15 to TRBJ2-7; weak D call: TRBD1 (6 bases). Trimming left V 3 bases short and J 0 bases short, with 6 bases between. Germline V CDR1 and CDR2: LNHNV, YYDKDF (reference sequence). This CDR3 contains 13 residues. The chain's CDR3 is CATSRDSSYEQYF. The DNA of the CDR3 is TGTGCCACCAGCAGGGACAGCTCCTACGAGCAGTACTTC.

The V call is TRBV28, the J call TRBJ1-6; the D is unclear. V lost 6 bases, J lost 12 bases, and 12 bases lay in between. The CDR3 is 12 amino acids. Germline V CDR1 and CDR2: MDHEN, SYDVKM. CDR3 sequence: CASRVLLGPLHF. CDR3 DNA: TGTGCCAGCAGGGTACTATTGGGACCCCTCCACTTT.

The chain joins TRBV5-1 to TRBJ2-5; TRBD2 matches 10 bases. Trimming cost V 0 bases and J 2 bases; bases outside gene matches: 7. This CDR3 comprises 17 residues. The germline V gene has CDR1 SGHRS and CDR2 YFSETQ. CDR3 nucleotides: TGCGCCAGCAGCTTGGCCGGGGGAGCGGGGGGGCAAGAGACCCAGTACTTC. It encodes CASSLAGGAGGQETQYF.

The DNA of the CDR3 is TGTGCCAGCACAGTGGAGGCCAGCTCCTACAATGAGCAGTTCTTC. Encoded protein: CASTVEASSYNEQFF. The chain combines TRBV2 with TRBJ2-1; possible D gene TRBD2, 5 bases. Trimming took off 7 bases at V and 0 bases at J, with 13 bases between the two ends. The CDR3 has 15 amino acids. Per germline, CDR1 SNHLY and CDR2 FYNNEI.

V and J are TRBV10-3 and TRBJ2-3; 9 positions match TRBD2. The CDR3 extends over 15 amino acids. Losses at the gene ends were 5 bases for V and 2 bases for J; bases not matched to a gene: 5. CDR1 and CDR2 (germline): ENHRY, SYGVKD. DNA for the CDR3: TGTGCCATCAGTTGGAGCGGGGGGCCCACAGATACGCAGTATTTT. This codes for CAISWSGGPTDTQYF.

This clone was seen a few times. V and J are TRBV20-1 and TRBJ1-1, with D uncertain. The CDR3 has 11 residues. Germline V gene data show CDR1 as DFQATT and CDR2 as SNEGSKA (reference sequence). V dropped 0 bases and J dropped 10 bases, with 9 bases sitting between them. CDR3 nucleotide sequence: TGCAGTGCTAGAGATCAATTGAGAGCTTTCTTT. This sequence encodes CSARDQLRAFF.

This chain joins TRBV5-1 and TRBJ2-5; 7 nucleotides line up with TRBD2. This CDR3 spans 15 amino acids. CDR1 and CDR2 (germline): SGHRS, YFSETQ. Trimming cost V 4 bases and J 4 bases; bases outside gene matches: 10. CDR3 amino acids: CASSLPGLLRETQYF. In DNA, the CDR3 is TGCGCCAGCAGCCTCCCGGGACTACTTAGAGAGACCCAGTACTTC.

J is TRBJ1-5 and V is TRBV28, with 10 bases matching TRBD1. Germline CDR1 and CDR2: MDHEN and SYDVKM. The CDR3 is 16 residues long. V trimming: 3 bases; J trimming: 5 bases; junction bases outside the gene matches: 7. The CDR3 loop is CASSFLAGTGDQPQHF. Written as DNA, the CDR3 is TGTGCCAGCAGTTTTCTGGCGGGGACAGGGGATCAGCCCCAGCATTTT. Using reference TRBV28 and TRBJ1-5 for the parts outside the CDR3, the full variable domain is DVKVTQSSRYLVKRTGEKVFLECVQDMDHENMFWYRQDPGLGLRLIYFSYDVKMKEKGDIPEGYSVSREKKERFSLILESASTNQTSMYLCASSFLAGTGDQPQHFGDGTRLSIL.

J is TRBJ2-3 and V is TRBV5-1, with D maybe TRBD1 (5 bases). V was trimmed by 3 bases and J by 4 bases, leaving 15 bases between them. Germline values: CDR1 SGHRS, CDR2 YFSETQ. The CDR3 has 15 residues. The CDR3 is CASSSLESGSDTQYF. In nucleotides, the CDR3 is TGCGCCAGCAGCTCTCTCGAATCAGGGTCAGATACGCAGTATTTT.

V gene TRBV5-1 combines with J gene TRBJ1-6, with 8 bases aligning to TRBD1. V lost 0 bases, J lost 8 bases, and 1 base stayed unmatched. The CDR3 covers 14 residues. Germline values: CDR1 SGHRS, CDR2 YFSETQ. The DNA for the CDR3 is TGCGCCAGCAGCTTGGACAGGGGGTATTCACCCCTCCACTTT. It encodes CASSLDRGYSPLHF.

This clone was counted only a few times. The rearrangement uses TRBV4-1 and TRBJ1-5, with 8 bases that match TRBD1. Germline assignment: CDR1 MGHRA and CDR2 YSYEKL. The CDR3 runs to 16 residues. V shed 2 bases and J 2 bases; nucleotides not matched to a gene: 5. In DNA, the CDR3 is TGCGCCAGCAGCCAAAGACAGGGGATAGGCAATCAGCCCCAGCATTTT. As protein: CASSQRQGIGNQPQHF.

This clone was found a few times. The CDR3 loop is CASSPDSNYEQYF. CDR3 nucleotide sequence: TGTGCCAGCAGTCCGGACAGTAACTACGAGCAGTACTTC. The V call is TRBV2, the J call TRBJ2-7; D perhaps matches TRBD1 (6 bases). Germline loops: CDR1 SNHLY, CDR2 FYNNEI. Trimming removed 5 bases at V and 3 bases at J, with 11 bases between. The CDR3 is made up of 13 amino acids. The full variable domain, with the rest looked up from reference TRBV2 and TRBJ2-7, is EPEVTQTPSHQVTQMGQEVILRCVPISNHLYFYWYRQILGQKVEFLVSFYNNEISEKSEIFDDQFSVERPDGSNFTLKIRSTKLEDSAMYFCASSPDSNYEQYFGPGTRLTVT.

V usage is TRBV10-3 and J usage is TRBJ2-3, with 12 bases aligning to TRBD2. The CDR3 sequence is 17 residues long. Trimming cost V 6 bases and J 0 bases; bases outside gene matches: 7. Germline V gene data show CDR1 as ENHRY and CDR2 as SYGVKD. The CDR3, as DNA: TGTGCCATCAGGAGGACTAGCGGGGCCTCTAGCACAGATACGCAGTATTTT. Residues: CAIRRTSGASSTDTQYF.

V is TRBV6-6 and J is TRBJ2-5; 7 bases align to TRBD1. Germline assignment: CDR1 MNHNY and CDR2 SVGAGI (reference sequence). The CDR3 has 14 amino acids. The V segment lost 6 bases and the J segment 0 bases; nucleotides outside the gene matches: 4. This CDR3 reads CASSPGTDQETQYF. In DNA, the CDR3 is TGTGCCAGCAGCCCCGGGACAGACCAAGAGACCCAGTACTTC.

The genes are TRBV28 and TRBJ1-1; the D is unclear. V was clipped by 6 bases and J by 6 bases, with 8 bases between them. The CDR3 totals 11 residues. CDR1 is MDHEN, CDR2 SYDVKM, per germline. CDR3 in DNA: TGTGCCAGCAGAACCAGCGCTGAAGCTTTCTTT. This gives the protein CASRTSAEAFF.

The chain recombines TRBV29-1 with TRBJ1-2, with 8 positions matching TRBD1. There are 13 residues in the CDR3. V was clipped by 4 bases and J by 6 bases; unmatched bases: 7. Germline V lookup: CDR1 SQVTM, CDR2 ANQGSEA. The CDR3, as DNA: TGCAGCGTTGCTCGCGGACAGGGCGATGGCTACACCTTC. The encoded protein is CSVARGQGDGYTF.

V gene TRBV5-5 combines with J gene TRBJ1-2, with 7 bases aligning to TRBD1. The CDR3 runs to 14 residues. Germline CDR1 is SGHKS and CDR2 is YYEKEE (reference sequence). V dropped 5 bases and J dropped 4; count of bases not matched to a gene: 8. This CDR3 reads CASRSLGQPYGYTF. The DNA for the CDR3 is TGTGCCAGCAGATCTCTGGGACAGCCCTATGGCTACACCTTC.

The rearrangement joins TRBV27 to TRBJ1-6; 7 nucleotides match TRBD1. V lost 6 bases to trimming and J lost 6 bases; unmatched junction nucleotides: 2. CDR1 MNHEY and CDR2 SMNVEV come from the germline V gene (reference sequence). The CDR3 has 13 residues. Here the CDR3 DNA reads TGTGCCAGCAGGCGGGACAGTAATTCACCCCTCCACTTT. Translating it yields CASRRDSNSPLHF.

V usage is TRBV7-9 and J usage is TRBJ2-3, with D hard to call. The CDR3 extends over 16 amino acids. The germline V and J ends were trimmed by 2 bases and 5 bases, with 17 bases remaining between them. Germline CDR1 SEHNR, CDR2 FQNEAQ (reference sequence). CDR3 bases: TGTGCCAGCAGCTTATTGTCCAGCCTCCAGGTAGATACGCAGTATTTT. This encodes CASSLLSSLQVDTQYF.

Here the CDR3 reads CASSLGRNQPQHF. The CDR3 DNA follows: TGTGCCAGCAGCTTGGGGAGAAATCAGCCCCAGCATTTT. The chain has TRBV5-6 and TRBJ1-5; D ambiguous. V was pared by 0 bases and J by 4 bases, with 5 bases between. CDR1 SGHDT and CDR2 YYEEEE come from the germline V gene. This CDR3 has 13 amino acids.

CDR3 loop: CASSQVKGIAGTYEQYF. Written as DNA, the CDR3 is TGTGCCAGCAGCCAAGTGAAGGGAATAGCGGGTACCTACGAGCAGTACTTC. The chain has TRBV4-2 and TRBJ2-5; 7 bases fit TRBD2. The J call is uncertain, as TRBJ2-7 better fits the DNA end. Germline V gives CDR1 LGHNA, CDR2 YNFKEQ. There are 17 residues in the CDR3.

The rearrangement uses TRBV7-7 and TRBJ2-3; 8 nucleotides match TRBD1. The CDR3 has 17 amino acids. CDR1 and CDR2 (germline): SSHAT, FNYEAQ (reference sequence). Trimming took 3 bases from V and 5 from J; bases not matched to a gene: 13. CDR3 coding DNA: TGTGCCAGCAGCTTTTTTGGGCAGGGGGCGCAGGGAGATACGCAGTATTTT. This codes for CASSFFGQGAQGDTQYF.

This clone has a handful of counts. V is TRBV6-1 and J is TRBJ1-3; D is unresolved. The length of the CDR3 is 13 residues. Per germline, CDR1 MNHNS and CDR2 SASEGT. Trimming pared 6 bases from V and 0 bases from J, leaving 6 bases between. The CDR3 region is CASRRSSGNTIYF. The CDR3, as DNA: TGTGCCAGCAGACGGAGCTCTGGAAACACCATATATTTT.

V is TRBV5-4 and J is TRBJ1-1; a possible D gene is TRBD1 (5 bases). The germline V gene has CDR1 SGHNT and CDR2 YYREEE (reference sequence). The CDR3 totals 14 residues. The ends were cut back, 2 bases at V and 0 bases at J, with 8 bases in the middle. CDR3 amino acids: CASSFRALNTEAFF. As DNA, the CDR3 is TGTGCCAGCAGCTTCAGGGCCTTGAACACTGAAGCTTTCTTT.

The rearrangement joins TRBV6-6 to TRBJ2-3; D is possibly TRBD2 (6 bases). The CDR3 is 14 residues long. Germline CDR1 and CDR2: MNHNY and SVGAGI (reference sequence). With 6 bases removed from V and 5 bases from J, the gap between germline ends came to 15 bases. Here the CDR3 reads CASRPATRGDTQYF. The CDR3, as DNA: TGTGCCAGCAGGCCCGCGACTAGGGGAGATACGCAGTATTTT.